This TCR beta chain appears in the sequencing data of a study of identical twins. V lost 1 base, J lost 4 bases, and 4 bases stayed unmatched. The CDR3 has 16 residues. Germline V gives CDR1 SGHDN, CDR2 FVKESK. This clonotype showed up just a few times. Its matching antigen is unknown. Study-wide results and limits: Memory repertoires lacked the insertion deficit that abundant cord blood beta clonotypes showed.

TCRdb reprocessed the 5' RACE reads with MiXCR, giving one entry per CDR3 protein. Of 200,000 to 250,000 distinct CDR3 sequences listed, under 8.5% are singletons. This sample was also put to use in a study of T cells expressing NK-cell markers. Per that paper: HCMV serostatus: seven of eight sequenced donors positive, one negative. Researchers report these clonotypes also headed the CD3+CD56-NKG2C+ fraction in four donors. HCMV specificity of expanded NKG2C+ T cell clones remained unclear.

The origin of this receptor is a woman aged 18-29 years in good health. Sequencing was performed on CD8+ T cells sorted from blood. The chain couples TRBV14 to TRBJ2-5, with 12 bases aligning to TRBD1. CDR3 loop: CASSQAGTGGAETQYF. The CDR3 bases are TGTGCCAGCAGCCAAGCCGGGACAGGGGGCGCAGAGACCCAGTACTTC.